Sequencing of this TCR beta chain was carried out in a study of shared clonotypes between healthy human individuals. This CDR3 is built from 13 residues. This clone occurred once. The repertoire was sequenced with immunoSEQ multiplex PCR; TCRdb's copy has only in-frame clones and lacks some. Among 2 million to 2.5 million clones listed, approximately 94% were seen once. Input material: naive CD4+ T cells sorted from blood. Documented subset: CD45RA+ positively selected. This receptor was identified in a man between 18 and 35 years old in good health. J is TRBJ2-7 and V is TRBV21-1; TRBD1 was called by the table and not checked on the DNA. TRBV21-1 is a recognized pseudogene. The CDR3 DNA follows: TGTGCCAGCAGCAGTAAGGGGCTTGGTGAGCAGTACTTC. The encoded protein is CASSSKGLGEQYF.